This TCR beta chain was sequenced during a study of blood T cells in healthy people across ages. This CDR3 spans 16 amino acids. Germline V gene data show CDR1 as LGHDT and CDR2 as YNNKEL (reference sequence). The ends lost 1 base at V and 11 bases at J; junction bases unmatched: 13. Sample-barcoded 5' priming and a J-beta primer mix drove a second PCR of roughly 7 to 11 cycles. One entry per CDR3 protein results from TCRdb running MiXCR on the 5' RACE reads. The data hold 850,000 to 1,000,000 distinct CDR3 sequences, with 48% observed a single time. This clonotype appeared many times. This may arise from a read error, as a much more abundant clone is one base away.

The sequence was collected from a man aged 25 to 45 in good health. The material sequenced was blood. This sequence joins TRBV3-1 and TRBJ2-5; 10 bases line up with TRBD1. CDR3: CASSQGGTGVHNEQYF. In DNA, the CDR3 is TGTGCCAGCAGCCAAGGGGGGACAGGGGTCCACAATGAGCAGTACTTC.